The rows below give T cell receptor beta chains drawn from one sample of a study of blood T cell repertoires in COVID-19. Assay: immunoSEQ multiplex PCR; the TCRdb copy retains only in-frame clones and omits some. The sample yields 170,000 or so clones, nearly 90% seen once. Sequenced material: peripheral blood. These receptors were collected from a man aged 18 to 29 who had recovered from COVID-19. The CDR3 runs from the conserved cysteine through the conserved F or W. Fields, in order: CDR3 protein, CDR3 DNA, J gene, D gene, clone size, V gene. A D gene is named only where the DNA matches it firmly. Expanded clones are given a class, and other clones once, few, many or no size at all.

CASRTGQGNQPQHF	TGTGCCAGCAGGACGGGACAGGGGAATCAGCCCCAGCATTTT	TRBJ1-5	TRBD1	NA	TRBV6-5
CASRSGGRSTDTQYF	TGTGCCAGCAGGTCGGGCGGGAGGAGCACAGATACGCAGTATTTT	TRBJ2-3	TRBD2	NA	TRBV6-5
CASSQTGYGYTF	TGTGCCAGCAGCCAAACGGGGTATGGCTACACCTTC	TRBJ1-2	NA	NA	TRBV7-2
CASSARTVENTEAFF	TGTGCCAGCAGCGCACGGACAGTTGAGAACACTGAAGCTTTCTTT	TRBJ1-1	NA	NA	TRBV2
CASSRWAVQQAGELFF	TGTGCCAGCAGCCGTTGGGCAGTCCAACAGGCCGGGGAGCTGTTTTTT	TRBJ2-2	NA	NA	TRBV27
CASGGLAGYNEQFF	TGTGCCAGCGGGGGACTAGCGGGATACAATGAGCAGTTCTTC	TRBJ2-1	TRBD2	once	TRBV28
CASSFPGDRNQPQHF	TGTGCCAGCAGTTTTCCCGGGGATAGAAATCAGCCCCAGCATTTT	TRBJ1-5	NA	NA	TRBV28
CASSEALLAGRTDFNEQFF	TGTGCCAGCAGTGAAGCGCTGTTAGCGGGGAGGACCGACTTCAATGAGCAGTTCTTC	TRBJ2-1	TRBD2	NA	TRBV2
CASSLFQRGTGELFF	TGTGCCAGCAGTTTATTCCAAAGGGGGACCGGGGAGCTGTTTTTT	TRBJ2-2	NA	NA	TRBV28
CAWSVLRSADRTKNSGNTIYF	TGTGCCTGGAGTGTACTAAGGTCGGCCGATCGGACAAAAAACTCTGGAAACACCATATATTTT	TRBJ1-3	NA	once	TRBV30
CASRNRVSYEQYF	TGTGCCAGCAGGAACAGGGTTTCCTACGAGCAGTACTTC	TRBJ2-7	NA	NA	TRBV3-1/TRBV3-2
CASKIGGNTGELFF	TGTGCCAGCAAGATAGGGGGGAACACCGGGGAGCTGTTTTTT	TRBJ2-2	NA	NA	TRBV28
CASSVGGTGYEQYF	TGTGCCAGCAGCGTAGGCGGGACGGGCTACGAGCAGTACTTC	TRBJ2-7	NA	NA	TRBV9
CASSQGGQAYYGYTF	TGCGCCAGCAGCCAGGGAGGACAGGCCTACTATGGCTACACCTTC	TRBJ1-2	TRBD1	once	TRBV4-1
CASSSGTGVEKLFF	TGTGCCAGCAGCTCCGGGACAGGGGTGGAAAAACTGTTTTTT	TRBJ1-4	TRBD1	NA	TRBV7-8
CSARQGTEQYF	TGCAGTGCTAGACAGGGAACCGAGCAGTACTTC	TRBJ2-7	NA	NA	TRBV20-1
CASSFAGPISYEQYF	TGCGCCAGCAGCTTTGCAGGGCCTATCTCCTACGAGCAGTACTTC	TRBJ2-7	NA	NA	TRBV5-1
CASSFPQGASNSPLHF	TGTGCCAGCAGTTTCCCTCAGGGGGCGAGTAATTCACCCCTCCACTTT	TRBJ1-6	TRBD1	NA	TRBV28
CASSFRGANTEAFF	TGTGCCAGCAGCTTCAGGGGCGCGAACACTGAAGCTTTCTTT	TRBJ1-1	NA	NA	TRBV5-6
CASSRTTSGITGELFF	TGTGCCAGCAGCCGAACGACTAGCGGGATCACCGGGGAGCTGTTTTTT	TRBJ2-2	TRBD2	NA	TRBV9